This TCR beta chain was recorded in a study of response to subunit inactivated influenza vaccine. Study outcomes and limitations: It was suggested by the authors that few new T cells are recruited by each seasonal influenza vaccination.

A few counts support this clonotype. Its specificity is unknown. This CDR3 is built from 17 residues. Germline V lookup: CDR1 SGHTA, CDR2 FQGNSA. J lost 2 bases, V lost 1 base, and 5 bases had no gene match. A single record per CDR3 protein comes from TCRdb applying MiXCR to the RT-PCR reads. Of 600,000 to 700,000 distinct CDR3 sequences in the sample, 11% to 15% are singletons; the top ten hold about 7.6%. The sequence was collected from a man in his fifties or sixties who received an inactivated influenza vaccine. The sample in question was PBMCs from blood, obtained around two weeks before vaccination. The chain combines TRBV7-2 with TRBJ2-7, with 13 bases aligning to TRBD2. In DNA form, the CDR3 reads TGTGCCAGCAGCTTAGGAACTAGCGGGAGGGCCCCCTACGAGCAGTACTTC. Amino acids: CASSLGTSGRAPYEQYF. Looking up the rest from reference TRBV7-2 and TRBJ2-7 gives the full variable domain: GAGVSQSPSNKVTEKGKDVELRCDPISGHTALYWYRQSLGQGLEFLIYFQGNSAPDKSGLPSDRFSAERTGGSVSTLTIQRTQQEDSAVYLCASSLGTSGRAPYEQYFGPGTRLTVT.